A selection of T cell receptor beta chains follows, all from one sample in a study of shared clonotypes between healthy human individuals. The repertoire was sequenced with immunoSEQ multiplex PCR; TCRdb's copy has only in-frame clones and lacks some. The sample has approximately 1,500,000 clones; approximately 98% are singletons. Specimen: naive CD4+ T cells sorted from blood. The receptors were gathered from a man younger than 45 in good health. Both conserved end residues are part of each CDR3. The order of the fields is V gene, J gene, clone size, D gene, CDR3 DNA, CDR3 protein. A D gene is named only where the DNA matches it firmly. The size field is filled for only some rows; it gives once, few, many or a size class.

TRBV5-1	TRBJ1-2	.	TRBD1	TGCGCCAGCAGCTCCGGGACAGGGGCCTATGGCTACACCTTC	CASSSGTGAYGYTF
TRBV7-7	TRBJ2-5	.	TRBD1	TGTGCTAGCAGCCCCACGCAGGGGGCCCAAGAGACCCAGTACTTC	CASSPTQGAQETQYF
TRBV5-1	TRBJ2-3	.	TRBD2	TGCGCCAGTCTAAAGGGCGGGAGTACAGATACGCAGTATTTT	CASLKGGSTDTQYF
TRBV29-1	TRBJ2-3	.	.	TGCAGCGTTGATTCTGGCACAGATACGCAGTATTTT	CSVDSGTDTQYF
TRBV5-1	TRBJ2-1	.	TRBD2	TGCGCCAGCAGGCTGAGACTAGCGGGAGGACTGACATACAATGAGCAGTTCTTC	CASRLRLAGGLTYNEQFF
TRBV27	TRBJ2-7	.	TRBD1	TGTGCCAGCAGTTCTACGAGGACAGGCGAGACCTACGAGCAGTACTTC	CASSSTRTGETYEQYF
TRBV27	TRBJ2-7	.	.	TGTGCCAGCGGGACCTACGAGCAGTACTTC	CASGTYEQYF
TRBV10-2	TRBJ1-3	.	TRBD1	TGCGCCAGCAGTACTCGACAGGGGTTTGGAAACACCATATATTTT	CASSTRQGFGNTIYF
TRBV5-1	TRBJ1-1	once	TRBD1	TGCGCCAGCAGCTCGGGGACAGGGAAGATGGACACTGAAGCTTTCTTT	CASSSGTGKMDTEAFF
TRBV30	TRBJ1-2	.	TRBD1	TGTGCCTGGAGTGTAACAGGGGGCTATGGCTACACCTTC	CAWSVTGGYGYTF
TRBV6-1	TRBJ2-5	once	.	TGTGCCAGCAAGTACCCTGTGGAGACCCAGTACTTC	CASKYPVETQYF
TRBV18	TRBJ2-5	.	.	TGTGCCAGCTCACCACCCTCTAGCGACCGGCAGTACTTC	CASSPPSSDRQYF
TRBV9	TRBJ2-2	.	TRBD2	TGTGCCAGCAGCAGGTCCATTCCGGGACTAGCGGGAGTCGGCACCGGGGAGCTGTTTTTT	CASSRSIPGLAGVGTGELFF
TRBV23-1	TRBJ2-7	.	.	TGCGCCAGCAGGGGCGCCTACGAGCAGTACTTC	CASRGAYEQYF
TRBV28	TRBJ1-2	.	TRBD1	TGTGCCAGCAGTACAGACGGGACAGGGAGAGGCTACACCTTC	CASSTDGTGRGYTF
TRBV10-3	TRBJ2-3	.	.	TGTGCCATCAGTGCGGGAGTGGGAGATACGCAGTATTTT	CAISAGVGDTQYF
TRBV18	TRBJ2-1	.	.	TGTGCCAGCTCACCACGGAGTGACAGGTACGAGCAGTTCTTC	CASSPRSDRYEQFF
TRBV6-1	TRBJ2-3	.	TRBD2	TGTGCCAGTACGGGGGGAGTCGGAACAGATACGCAGTATTTT	CASTGGVGTDTQYF
TRBV21-1	TRBJ2-4	.	.	TGTGCCAAGGTAGGGGGAAACATTCAGTACTTC	CAKVGGNIQYF
TRBV5-5	TRBJ1-5	.	TRBD1	TGTGCCAGCAGCTTAACGGGGACAGGCAATCAGCCCCAGCATTTT	CASSLTGTGNQPQHF
TRBV9	TRBJ2-3	.	TRBD1	TGTGCCAGCACCCAGGGACAGGGAACGGATACGCAGTATTTT	CASTQGQGTDTQYF
TRBV14	TRBJ2-5	.	.	TGTGCCAGCAGCCGGACAGTCCAAGAGACCCAGTACTTC	CASSRTVQETQYF
TRBV2	TRBJ1-4	.	TRBD1	TGTGCCAGCAGTGAAGACAGGGGAGATGAAAAACTGTTTTTT	CASSEDRGDEKLFF
TRBV7-2	TRBJ1-3	.	.	TGTGCCAGCAGCTTAGATCCCGGAAACACCATATATTTT	CASSLDPGNTIYF
TRBV7-2	TRBJ1-2	.	TRBD1	TGTGCCAGCAGGCTTGTAAGACAGGGAGGGTATGGCTACACCTTC	CASRLVRQGGYGYTF